The 18 T cell receptor beta chains below all came from one sample that was sequenced in a study of shared T cell receptors in the human thymus. This table comes from immunoSEQ multiplex PCR, and its TCRdb copy is limited to in-frame clones, with some not included. This table holds 500,000 to 850,000 clones, roughly 86% found once. The same data also went into a second study, on human thymus T cells.

Material: thymocytes. These receptors all come from a boy under three years old with a congenital heart defect.

The V and J genes are TRBV5-1 and TRBJ2-3; 10 nucleotides agree with TRBD1. This CDR3 contains 14 residues. Germline V gene data show CDR1 as SGHRS and CDR2 as YFSETQ. Trimming took 6 bases from V and 3 from J; bases not matched to a gene: 4. The CDR3 sequence is CASNGQGGTDTQYF. CDR3 nucleotides: TGCGCCAGCAACGGACAGGGGGGTACAGATACGCAGTATTTT.

This chain joins TRBV4-3 and TRBJ2-3; the match to TRBD1 covers 8 bases. Germline V CDR1 and CDR2: LGHNA, YSLEER. The trim removed 0 bases at V and 6 bases at J, leaving 2 bases unmatched. This CDR3 region has 14 residues. The CDR3 is CASSQEGTGDTQYF. CDR3 coding DNA: TGCGCCAGCAGCCAAGAAGGGACAGGTGATACGCAGTATTTT.

V is TRBV5-1 and J is TRBJ1-1; 10 nucleotides agree with TRBD1. The CDR3 extends over 16 amino acids. Trimming cost V 3 bases and J 7 bases; bases outside gene matches: 12. The V gene's germline CDR1 is SGHRS and CDR2 YFSETQ. This chain's CDR3 is CASSSSRTGGFREAFF. The CDR3 nucleotides read TGCGCCAGCAGCTCAAGCCGGACAGGGGGGTTTCGTGAAGCTTTCTTT.

This rearrangement joins TRBV29-1 to TRBJ2-7; D remains ambiguous. The CDR3 is made up of 13 amino acids. Germline V gene sequence: CDR1 SQVTM, CDR2 ANQGSEA. V was shortened by 6 bases and J by 3 bases, with 15 bases between the two germline ends. For the CDR3, the DNA is TGCAGCGTCGGTACGCGACATCACTACGAGCAGTACTTC. Amino acid sequence: CSVGTRHHYEQYF.

The rearrangement links TRBV5-4 to TRBJ1-2, with D possibly being TRBD1 (5 bases). Trimming removed 6 bases from V and 3 bases from J, with 18 bases in between. The CDR3 sequence is 15 residues long. In germline, CDR1 is SGHNT, CDR2 YYREEE (reference sequence). The CDR3 region has the DNA TGTGCCAGCACGTCGGACACTTTCCCCCACTATGGCTACACCTTC. Its translation: CASTSDTFPHYGYTF.

The CDR3 nucleotides are TGTGCCAGCAGCCAAACGGGTACCGATCAGCCCCAGCATTTT. The encoded protein is CASSQTGTDQPQHF. The chain carries TRBV14 and TRBJ1-5, with no clear D. The CDR3 totals 14 residues. Per the germline V gene, CDR1 is SGHDN and CDR2 is FVKESK. The ends were cut back, 2 bases at V and 5 bases at J, with 10 bases in the middle.

The CDR3 DNA reads TGTGCCAGCAGTTTTGGGCAGCACCCGATAGCCTACGAGCAGTACTTC. It codes for CASSFGQHPIAYEQYF. V usage is TRBV28 and J usage is TRBJ2-7, with D uncertain. CDR3 length: 16 residues. Trimming left V 3 bases short and J 2 bases short, with 17 bases between. CDR1 and CDR2 from the germline V gene are MDHEN and SYDVKM. The whole variable domain, filled in from reference TRBV28 and TRBJ2-7, reads DVKVTQSSRYLVKRTGEKVFLECVQDMDHENMFWYRQDPGLGLRLIYFSYDVKMKEKGDIPEGYSVSREKKERFSLILESASTNQTSMYLCASSFGQHPIAYEQYFGPGTRLTVT.

This CDR3 is CASSLEVVALYNEQFF. The CDR3 nucleotides are TGCGCCAGCAGCTTGGAGGTAGTAGCCCTTTACAATGAGCAGTTCTTC. The chain joins TRBV5-1 to TRBJ2-1; D call uncertain. V shed 0 bases and J shed 4 bases, with 14 bases lying between them. The length of the CDR3 is 16 residues. Per germline, CDR1 SGHRS and CDR2 YFSETQ.

The chain combines TRBV30 with TRBJ1-5; D unclear. Germline lookup yields CDR1 GTSNPN and CDR2 SVGIG (reference sequence). The CDR3 loop spans 15 amino acids. V gave up 1 base and J gave up 6 bases, with 16 bases separating them. CDR3 DNA: TGTGCCTGGAGTGCAGCGGCCGCGGCCGGTCAGCCCCAGCATTTT. Amino acid sequence: CAWSAAAAAGQPQHF.

The chain combines TRBV15 with TRBJ1-1, with 9 bases matching TRBD1. The CDR3 loop spans 23 amino acids. V shed 1 base, J shed 4 bases, and the junction held 28 bases outside the gene matches. Per the germline V gene, CDR1 is LNHNV and CDR2 is YYDKDF (reference sequence). Written as DNA, the CDR3 is TGTGCCACCAGCAGAGTGGGCCGGGACAGGGATATCCTACAGTCACTTGGTGTCACTGAAGCTTTCTTT. This codes for CATSRVGRDRDILQSLGVTEAFF. Together with reference TRBV15 and TRBJ1-1, the CDR3 gives the full variable domain: DAMVIQNPRYQVTQFGKPVTLSCSQTLNHNVMYWYQQKSSQAPKLLFHYYDKDFNNEADTPDNFQSRRPNTSFCFLDIRSPGLGDTAMYLCATSRVGRDRDILQSLGVTEAFFGQGTRLTVV.

The V call is TRBV7-9, the J call TRBJ2-6; TRBD1 is a possible D gene (6 bases). Between the trimmed V and J ends, which lost 6 bases and 0 bases, there was a span of 12 bases. Germline V gene lookup returns CDR1 SEHNR and CDR2 FQNEAQ (reference sequence). This CDR3 comprises 16 residues. This CDR3 is CASRGGRSSGANVLTF. The CDR3 DNA reads TGTGCCAGCAGAGGGGGTCGGAGCTCTGGGGCCAACGTCCTGACTTTC.

This chain joins TRBV28 and TRBJ2-4, with 9 nucleotides matching TRBD2. After removal of 6 bases from V and 2 bases from J, the junction contained 8 bases not matched to a gene. Germline V gene data show CDR1 as MDHEN and CDR2 as SYDVKM. CDR3 length equals 16 residues. This chain's CDR3 is CASSPKREVTKNIQYF. CDR3 sequence (DNA): TGTGCCAGCAGCCCGAAGCGGGAGGTCACCAAAAACATTCAGTACTTC. Full variable domain (remainder filled in from reference TRBV28 and TRBJ2-4): DVKVTQSSRYLVKRTGEKVFLECVQDMDHENMFWYRQDPGLGLRLIYFSYDVKMKEKGDIPEGYSVSREKKERFSLILESASTNQTSMYLCASSPKREVTKNIQYFGAGTRLSVL.

The chain employs TRBV29-1 and TRBJ2-5; TRBD1 agrees at 10 bases. V was clipped by 5 bases and J by 5 bases; unmatched bases: 2. Per germline, CDR1 SQVTM and CDR2 ANQGSEA. This CDR3 contains 12 residues. The CDR3 spells CSVLGQGETQYF. For the CDR3, the DNA is TGCAGCGTTTTGGGACAGGGGGAGACCCAGTACTTC.

The rearrangement uses TRBV29-1 and TRBJ2-1; D possibly corresponds to TRBD2 (6 bases). This CDR3 spans 16 amino acids. Germline V gives CDR1 SQVTM, CDR2 ANQGSEA. The V gene lost 4 bases and the J gene lost 4 bases, with 20 bases spanning the gap. The DNA for the CDR3 is TGCAGCGTTGTGCGTCTTTGGCGGGATGAATACAATGAGCAGTTCTTC. It is translated as CSVVRLWRDEYNEQFF.

The gene calls are TRBV4-2 and TRBJ1-1, with D possibly TRBD1 on 5 matching bases. The CDR3 sequence is 15 residues long. Germline V lookup: CDR1 LGHNA, CDR2 YNFKEQ. V lost 1 base to trimming and J lost 4 bases, with 13 bases between them. Here the CDR3 DNA reads TGTGCCAGCAGCCAAGTGCCGCAGGGAGGCACTGAAGCTTTCTTT. Protein: CASSQVPQGGTEAFF.

J is TRBJ2-7 and V is TRBV7-2, with D possibly matching TRBD2 (5 bases). The length of the CDR3 is 12 residues. CDR1 SGHTA and CDR2 FQGNSA come from the germline V gene. Trimming cost V 5 bases and J 5 bases, with 10 bases left between them. CDR3 residues: CASSPTGNEQYF. In DNA form, the CDR3 reads TGTGCCAGCAGCCCCACGGGGAACGAGCAGTACTTC.

This clone was recorded once. The chain recombines TRBV27 with TRBJ1-2, with D uncertain. V was trimmed by 0 bases and J by 4 bases, leaving 27 bases between them. In germline, CDR1 is MNHEY, CDR2 SMNVEV (reference sequence). CDR3 length equals 20 residues. The CDR3 is CASSLSVPKGNRGNPYGYTF. Here the CDR3 DNA reads TGTGCCAGCAGTTTATCGGTCCCCAAGGGAAATCGGGGTAATCCCTATGGCTACACCTTC.

This chain connects TRBV7-6 to TRBJ2-7; weak D call: TRBD2 (7 bases). CDR1 is SGHVS and CDR2 is FNYEAQ in the germline V gene. The CDR3 has 18 amino acids. Trimming left V 5 bases short and J 2 bases short, with 25 bases between. The CDR3 nucleotides read TGTGCCAGCAGCGGCCGAACGGGGGGCCGTTTAAGGACCTACGAGCAGTACTTC. Translated: CASSGRTGGRLRTYEQYF.